These T cell receptor beta chains were read from a single sample in a study of Tregs in tolerant kidney transplant recipients. Clones were read by immunoSEQ multiplex PCR, and TCRdb kept only the in-frame ones, dropping some. The table shows tens of thousands of clones, with 84% occurring only once. Sequencing was carried out using CD4+ T cells from blood. Receptors originate from a human donor in good health. Both conserved end residues are part of each CDR3. The D gene is left open where the match is weak. For some rows the clone size is stated as once, few or many, or as a class when expanded; others skip it.

j_gene: TRBJ1-2; abundance: .; v_gene: TRBV5-4; d_gene: .; CDR3aa: CASRGLGTNYGYTF; CDR3nt: TGTGCCAGCAGGGGGCTCGGGACAAACTATGGCTACACCTTC
j_gene: TRBJ1-2; abundance: .; v_gene: TRBV11-2; d_gene: TRBD1; CDR3aa: CASSGQGGYGYTF; CDR3nt: TGTGCCAGCAGCGGACAGGGAGGCTATGGCTACACCTTC
j_gene: TRBJ2-3; abundance: .; v_gene: TRBV5-4; d_gene: TRBD1; CDR3aa: CASSYRGSTDTQYF; CDR3nt: TGTGCCAGCAGCTACAGGGGGAGCACAGATACGCAGTATTTT
j_gene: TRBJ2-3; abundance: .; v_gene: TRBV18; d_gene: TRBD2; CDR3aa: CASSPRGLAGGSKTDTQYF; CDR3nt: TGTGCCAGCTCACCACGGGGACTAGCGGGGGGCAGCAAGACAGATACGCAGTATTTT
j_gene: TRBJ2-3; abundance: .; v_gene: TRBV27; d_gene: .; CDR3aa: CASRDWDGTDTQYF; CDR3nt: TGTGCCAGCCGGGACTGGGATGGCACAGATACGCAGTATTTT
j_gene: TRBJ2-2; abundance: .; v_gene: TRBV7-2; d_gene: .; CDR3aa: CASSFRGSNTGELFF; CDR3nt: TGTGCCAGCAGCTTTCGGGGTTCGAACACCGGGGAGCTGTTTTTT
j_gene: TRBJ1-1; abundance: .; v_gene: TRBV27; d_gene: .; CDR3aa: CASSLEGRTEAFF; CDR3nt: TGTGCCAGCAGTTTAGAAGGGAGGACTGAAGCTTTCTTT
j_gene: TRBJ2-1; abundance: .; v_gene: TRBV5-1; d_gene: .; CDR3aa: CASTIHNEQFF; CDR3nt: TGCGCCAGCACAATACACAATGAGCAGTTCTTC
j_gene: TRBJ2-7; abundance: .; v_gene: TRBV28; d_gene: TRBD2; CDR3aa: CASRAYMGRGDAHEQYF; CDR3nt: TGTGCCAGCAGGGCCTACATGGGGCGGGGGGACGCCCACGAGCAGTACTTC
j_gene: TRBJ2-7; abundance: .; v_gene: TRBV7-8; d_gene: TRBD1; CDR3aa: CASSFRDRTYEQYF; CDR3nt: TGTGCCAGCAGCTTCCGGGACAGGACCTACGAGCAGTACTTC
j_gene: TRBJ1-5; abundance: .; v_gene: TRBV7-2; d_gene: TRBD1; CDR3aa: CASSFMTGLNQPQHF; CDR3nt: TGTGCCAGCAGCTTCATGACAGGGTTGAATCAGCCCCAGCATTTT
j_gene: TRBJ1-5; abundance: .; v_gene: TRBV30; d_gene: TRBD1; CDR3aa: CACDGPGQVGPQHF; CDR3nt: TGTGCCTGTGACGGACCGGGACAGGTCGGGCCCCAGCATTTT
j_gene: TRBJ2-7; abundance: .; v_gene: TRBV7-2; d_gene: .; CDR3aa: CASSLLGATRTDEQYF; CDR3nt: TGTGCCAGCAGCTTACTCGGGGCCACTCGGACGGACGAGCAGTACTTC
j_gene: TRBJ2-5; abundance: .; v_gene: TRBV5-1; d_gene: .; CDR3aa: CASSLRETQYF; CDR3nt: TGCGCCAGCAGCTTGCGGGAGACCCAGTACTTC
j_gene: TRBJ2-7; abundance: .; v_gene: TRBV27; d_gene: .; CDR3aa: CASSLLGSTEQYF; CDR3nt: TGTGCCAGCAGTTTACTAGGTTCTACGGAGCAGTACTTC
j_gene: TRBJ2-7; abundance: once; v_gene: TRBV7-2; d_gene: .; CDR3aa: CASSPRTDNYEQYF; CDR3nt: TGTGCCAGCAGCCCCCGGACTGACAACTACGAGCAGTACTTC
j_gene: TRBJ2-3; abundance: once; v_gene: TRBV18; d_gene: .; CDR3aa: CASSPARTVTDTQYF; CDR3nt: TGTGCCAGCTCACCGGCCCGGACTGTCACAGATACGCAGTATTTT
j_gene: TRBJ2-3; abundance: once; v_gene: TRBV5-1; d_gene: .; CDR3aa: CASRTDTTSTDTQYF; CDR3nt: TGCGCCAGCAGAACCGACACGACTTCCACAGATACGCAGTATTTT
j_gene: TRBJ1-1; abundance: .; v_gene: TRBV9; d_gene: TRBD1; CDR3aa: CASSPRPVPGQGIDEAFF; CDR3nt: TGTGCCAGCAGCCCTCGACCGGTACCGGGACAGGGGATCGATGAAGCTTTCTTT
j_gene: TRBJ1-4; abundance: .; v_gene: TRBV18; d_gene: .; CDR3aa: CASSPGGNMTSLVSLLDEKLFF; CDR3nt: TGTGCCAGCTCACCAGGGGGGAACATGACATCATTAGTCTCCTTACTAGATGAAAAACTGTTTTTT
j_gene: TRBJ2-5; abundance: .; v_gene: TRBV9; d_gene: TRBD2; CDR3aa: CASSVASGGAGETQYF; CDR3nt: TGTGCCAGCAGCGTAGCCAGCGGGGGGGCCGGTGAGACCCAGTACTTC
j_gene: TRBJ2-3; abundance: .; v_gene: TRBV5-4; d_gene: TRBD1; CDR3aa: CASSLPGQGQYF; CDR3nt: TGTGCCAGCAGCTTGCCAGGACAGGGACAGTATTTT
j_gene: TRBJ1-1; abundance: .; v_gene: TRBV9; d_gene: TRBD1; CDR3aa: CASSEGQGYAEAFF; CDR3nt: TGTGCCAGCAGCGAGGGACAGGGGTATGCTGAAGCTTTCTTT
j_gene: TRBJ1-1; abundance: .; v_gene: TRBV10-1; d_gene: .; CDR3aa: CASRNQGTEAFF; CDR3nt: TGCGCCAGCAGAAACCAGGGGACTGAAGCTTTCTTT
j_gene: TRBJ1-2; abundance: .; v_gene: TRBV10-3; d_gene: .; CDR3aa: CAISEMEIYGYTF; CDR3nt: TGTGCCATCAGTGAAATGGAAATCTATGGCTACACCTTC
j_gene: TRBJ2-1; abundance: .; v_gene: TRBV7-2; d_gene: TRBD2; CDR3aa: CASSSLAGAYNEQFF; CDR3nt: TGTGCCAGCAGCTCCCTAGCGGGGGCCTACAATGAGCAGTTCTTC
j_gene: TRBJ1-2; abundance: .; v_gene: TRBV2; d_gene: .; CDR3aa: CASSEAYRLYGYTF; CDR3nt: TGTGCCAGCAGTGAAGCGTATCGGCTCTATGGCTACACCTTC
j_gene: TRBJ2-3; abundance: .; v_gene: TRBV6-6; d_gene: .; CDR3aa: CASCSQGPLSDTQYF; CDR3nt: TGTGCCAGCTGCTCCCAGGGGCCTCTATCCGATACGCAGTATTTT
j_gene: TRBJ1-5; abundance: .; v_gene: TRBV7-2; d_gene: TRBD1; CDR3aa: CASSFFGQGSVSNQPQHF; CDR3nt: TGTGCCAGCAGCTTCTTCGGACAGGGCAGTGTGAGCAATCAGCCCCAGCATTTT
j_gene: TRBJ1-2; abundance: .; v_gene: TRBV5-4; d_gene: .; CDR3aa: CASSLDGLVGYTF; CDR3nt: TGTGCCAGCAGCTTGGACGGTTTAGTGGGCTACACCTTC
j_gene: TRBJ2-7; abundance: .; v_gene: TRBV7-9; d_gene: TRBD1; CDR3aa: CASSLEGQGAREQYF; CDR3nt: TGTGCCAGCAGCTTGGAAGGGCAGGGGGCGCGGGAGCAGTACTTC
j_gene: TRBJ1-1; abundance: .; v_gene: TRBV29-1; d_gene: TRBD1; CDR3aa: CSVETGGTSEAFF; CDR3nt: TGCAGCGTTGAAACAGGGGGCACATCTGAAGCTTTCTTT
j_gene: TRBJ2-5; abundance: .; v_gene: TRBV5-1; d_gene: TRBD1; CDR3aa: CASSLVPTGGETQYF; CDR3nt: TGCGCCAGCAGCTTGGTCCCGACAGGGGGAGAGACCCAGTACTTC
j_gene: TRBJ1-2; abundance: .; v_gene: TRBV11-3; d_gene: TRBD1; CDR3aa: CASNRDRGYYGYTF; CDR3nt: TGTGCCAGCAACCGGGACAGGGGATACTATGGCTACACCTTC
j_gene: TRBJ2-7; abundance: .; v_gene: TRBV7-2; d_gene: .; CDR3aa: CASSLDRSYEQYF; CDR3nt: TGTGCCAGCAGCCTCGACCGAAGCTACGAGCAGTACTTC
j_gene: TRBJ1-4; abundance: .; v_gene: TRBV19; d_gene: TRBD1; CDR3aa: CASSGPPGQGTNEKLFF; CDR3nt: TGTGCCAGTAGTGGGCCTCCGGGACAGGGCACCAATGAAAAACTGTTTTTT
j_gene: TRBJ2-3; abundance: once; v_gene: TRBV5-4; d_gene: .; CDR3aa: CASSLDRTDTQYF; CDR3nt: TGTGCCAGCAGCTTGGACCGCACAGATACGCAGTATTTT
j_gene: TRBJ2-7; abundance: .; v_gene: TRBV5-4; d_gene: TRBD2; CDR3aa: CASSGGTSIGEQYF; CDR3nt: TGTGCCAGCAGCGGCGGGACTAGCATAGGCGAGCAGTACTTC
j_gene: TRBJ2-3; abundance: .; v_gene: TRBV19; d_gene: .; CDR3aa: CASSRGDPTDTQYF; CDR3nt: TGTGCCAGTAGTCGCGGGGACCCCACAGATACGCAGTATTTT
j_gene: TRBJ1-1; abundance: .; v_gene: TRBV5-3; d_gene: .; CDR3aa: CARSWNFLSRDTRRPNTEAFF; CDR3nt: TGTGCCAGAAGCTGGAATTTCCTTAGCCGGGACACAAGGCGTCCAAACACTGAAGCTTTCTTT
j_gene: TRBJ2-1; abundance: few; v_gene: TRBV7-6; d_gene: TRBD2; CDR3aa: CASSSVMTSGSGNEQFF; CDR3nt: TGTGCCAGCAGCTCCGTTATGACTAGCGGGAGTGGCAATGAGCAGTTCTTC
j_gene: TRBJ1-2; abundance: .; v_gene: TRBV25-1; d_gene: TRBD1; CDR3aa: CASSARDSPYGYTF; CDR3nt: TGTGCCAGCAGTGCCCGGGACAGCCCATATGGCTACACCTTC
j_gene: TRBJ2-2; abundance: .; v_gene: TRBV7-3; d_gene: TRBD1; CDR3aa: CASSRDRGPTGELFF; CDR3nt: TGTGCCAGCAGCCGGGACAGGGGGCCCACCGGGGAGCTGTTTTTT
j_gene: TRBJ1-4; abundance: .; v_gene: TRBV6-5; d_gene: .; CDR3aa: CASRKSMGMGKLFF; CDR3nt: TGTGCCAGCAGGAAATCGATGGGTATGGGAAAACTGTTTTTT
j_gene: TRBJ2-5; abundance: .; v_gene: TRBV5-4; d_gene: .; CDR3aa: CASSPVYGDKTQYF; CDR3nt: TGTGCCAGCAGCCCCGTGTACGGGGATAAGACCCAGTACTTC
j_gene: TRBJ1-4; abundance: few; v_gene: TRBV7-2; d_gene: TRBD1; CDR3aa: CARGSRGPKLFF; CDR3nt: TGTGCCAGGGGATCTAGGGGGCCAAAACTGTTTTTT
j_gene: TRBJ2-1; abundance: .; v_gene: TRBV9; d_gene: .; CDR3aa: CASSRRAYNEQFF; CDR3nt: TGTGCCAGCAGCCGAAGGGCCTACAATGAGCAGTTCTTC
j_gene: TRBJ1-3; abundance: .; v_gene: TRBV9; d_gene: .; CDR3aa: CASSADRNRGNTIYF; CDR3nt: TGTGCCAGCAGCGCCGACAGAAACCGCGGAAACACCATATATTTT
j_gene: TRBJ2-1; abundance: .; v_gene: TRBV4-2; d_gene: TRBD2; CDR3aa: CASSLKVGTSGYNEQFF; CDR3nt: TGTGCCAGCAGCCTAAAGGTCGGGACTAGCGGTTACAATGAGCAGTTCTTC
j_gene: TRBJ1-2; abundance: .; v_gene: TRBV29-1; d_gene: TRBD1; CDR3aa: CSARGGTGSAISF; CDR3nt: TGCAGCGCCCGGGGGGGGACAGGATCTGCTATTTCCTTC
j_gene: TRBJ2-7; abundance: .; v_gene: TRBV27; d_gene: TRBD1; CDR3aa: CASSADRGLYEQYF; CDR3nt: TGTGCCAGCAGTGCGGACAGGGGGCTTTACGAGCAGTACTTC
j_gene: TRBJ1-5; abundance: once; v_gene: TRBV6-5; d_gene: TRBD1; CDR3aa: CASRGTEFSNQPQHF; CDR3nt: TGTGCCAGCAGGGGGACAGAGTTCAGCAATCAGCCCCAGCATTTT
j_gene: TRBJ1-1; abundance: .; v_gene: TRBV5-4; d_gene: .; CDR3aa: CASSVQGLNTEAFF; CDR3nt: TGTGCCAGCAGCGTACAGGGTTTGAACACTGAAGCTTTCTTT
j_gene: TRBJ2-5; abundance: .; v_gene: TRBV18; d_gene: .; CDR3aa: CASSPVGGETQYF; CDR3nt: TGTGCCAGCTCACCAGTGGGGGGCGAGACCCAGTACTTC
j_gene: TRBJ2-5; abundance: .; v_gene: TRBV15; d_gene: .; CDR3aa: CATSIGGWGETQYF; CDR3nt: TGTGCCACCAGCATAGGGGGGTGGGGTGAGACCCAGTACTTC
j_gene: TRBJ2-7; abundance: .; v_gene: TRBV6-5; d_gene: .; CDR3aa: CASSYLANPIEQYF; CDR3nt: TGTGCCAGCAGTTACCTGGCCAATCCCATCGAGCAGTACTTC